These T cell receptor beta chains were read from a single sample in a study of cytomegalovirus exposure and HLA in healthy donors. This table comes from immunoSEQ multiplex PCR, and its TCRdb copy is limited to in-frame clones, with some not included. In the table there are 65,000 to 75,000 clones, just over 75% of which are singletons. The sequenced sample consisted of PBMCs. The receptor set was obtained from a man aged 50 to 59 in good health and CMV-seronegative. CDR3s include the opening cysteine and the closing phenylalanine or tryptophan. The D gene is left open where the match is weak. Only some rows state a clone size, as once, few, many or a class for expanded clones.

cdr3_aa cdr3_nt d_call j_call v_call clone_size
CASSLGSSYEQYF TGTGCCAGCAGCCTGGGCAGTTCCTACGAGCAGTACTTC NA TRBJ2-7 TRBV5-6 few
CASSTSLVTTRKSEQYF TGTGCCAGCAGCACTTCGCTGGTGACAACTCGAAAATCCGAGCAGTACTTC NA TRBJ2-7 TRBV27 NA
CASSPQDRVANEQFF TGTGCCAGCAGCCCTCAGGACAGGGTAGCGAATGAGCAGTTCTTC TRBD1 TRBJ2-1 TRBV7-8 few
CASRTSETGAYEQYF TGTGCCAGCAGGACTTCTGAGACAGGGGCCTACGAGCAGTACTTC TRBD1 TRBJ2-7 TRBV6-1 medium-sized
CASSNRLPRRGEAYEQYF TGTGCCAGCAGTAACCGATTACCTAGGCGAGGAGAGGCCTACGAGCAGTACTTC NA TRBJ2-7 TRBV2 NA
CSVEVTGRYTEAFF TGCAGCGTTGAAGTGACAGGGAGGTACACTGAAGCTTTCTTT TRBD1 TRBJ1-1 TRBV29-1 once
CSSSFSDNEQFF TGTTCCAGCAGCTTTTCAGACAATGAGCAGTTCTTC NA TRBJ2-1 TRBV7-9 NA
CAWSLPQTGVREQYF TGTGCCTGGAGTTTACCCCAGACAGGGGTGAGAGAGCAGTACTTC TRBD1 TRBJ2-7 TRBV30 few
CASSYSGQGVYEQYF TGTGCCAGCAGTTACTCTGGGCAGGGGGTGTACGAGCAGTACTTC TRBD1 TRBJ2-7 TRBV6-5 NA
CASSLGLAGGLEQFF TGCGCCAGCAGCTTGGGACTAGCGGGGGGTCTCGAGCAGTTCTTC TRBD2 TRBJ2-1 TRBV5-1 NA
CASSLSGSGDTQYF TGTGCCAGCAGTTTATCCGGGTCGGGGGATACGCAGTATTTT NA TRBJ2-3 TRBV27 NA
CASSSPPQGRSTQYF TGTGCCAGCAGTTCCCCTCCCCAGGGGCGGAGTACGCAGTATTTT NA TRBJ2-3 TRBV28 NA
CASSWDRSKAQHF TGTGCCAGCAGTTGGGACAGGAGCAAGGCCCAGCATTTT TRBD1 TRBJ1-5 TRBV7-2 NA
CASSRGGMNTEAFF TGTGCCAGCTCTAGAGGAGGTATGAACACTGAAGCTTTCTTT NA TRBJ1-1 TRBV18 NA
CASSRPGEGYTF TGTGCCAGTAGTCGCCCAGGGGAAGGCTACACCTTC NA TRBJ1-2 TRBV19 NA
CASGGTGDSKNIQYF TGTGCCAGCGGAGGGACAGGGGATAGCAAAAACATTCAGTACTTC TRBD1 TRBJ2-4 TRBV5-5 NA
CASSFGVGLGTYEQYF TGTGCCAGCAGTTTCGGGGTGGGGTTGGGTACGTACGAGCAGTACTTC NA TRBJ2-7 TRBV27 NA
CASSIVTGGSTDTQYF TGTGCCAGTAGTATAGTTACGGGAGGGAGCACAGATACGCAGTATTTT TRBD2 TRBJ2-3 TRBV19 NA
CASSYSGLASPQYF TGTGCCAGCAGTTACTCGGGACTAGCGAGTCCTCAGTACTTC TRBD2 TRBJ2-4 TRBV6-5 NA
CAISESPGRGADTQYF TGTGCCATCAGTGAGTCTCCCGGGAGGGGAGCAGATACGCAGTATTTT TRBD2 TRBJ2-3 TRBV10-3 NA
CAWGKQGNEAFF TGTGCCTGGGGTAAACAGGGGAATGAAGCTTTCTTT TRBD1 TRBJ1-1 TRBV30 few
CASSPGPQLAQHF TGTGCCAGCTCACCAGGGCCCCAATTAGCCCAGCATTTT NA TRBJ1-5 TRBV18 NA
CASNQGYNYGYTF TGTGCCAGCAACCAGGGCTATAACTATGGCTACACCTTC NA TRBJ1-2 TRBV6-5 NA
CASSSGQALSYEQYF TGTGCCAGCAGCTCGGGACAGGCTCTCTCCTACGAGCAGTACTTC TRBD1 TRBJ2-7 TRBV5-8 NA
CASSPQTAGGFRGYTF TGTGCCAGCAGCCCCCAGACGGCAGGGGGGTTTAGGGGCTACACCTTC TRBD1 TRBJ1-2 TRBV9 NA
CASSSFQLAGAYNEQFF TGCGCCAGCAGCTCCTTTCAACTAGCGGGAGCCTACAATGAGCAGTTCTTC TRBD2 TRBJ2-1 TRBV5-1 NA
CASSYSTGDTEAFF TGTGCCAGCAGTTACTCGACGGGAGACACTGAAGCTTTCTTT NA TRBJ1-1 TRBV6-5 NA
CASSQRFTGIHGYTF TGCGCCAGCAGCCAACGATTCACAGGGATTCATGGCTACACCTTC NA TRBJ1-2 TRBV4-3 NA
CASSRWELSYNEQFF TGTGCCAGCAGTAGGTGGGAGCTGTCCTACAATGAGCAGTTCTTC NA TRBJ2-1 TRBV27 NA
CASSFEAGGFDEQYF TGCGCCAGCAGCTTTGAAGCGGGAGGTTTCGACGAGCAGTACTTC TRBD2 TRBJ2-7 TRBV5-1 once
CASSPATWGDGYTF TGTGCCAGCTCACCGGCCACCTGGGGGGATGGCTACACCTTC NA TRBJ1-2 TRBV18 NA
CASSSLALNTEAFF TGTGCCAGTAGTTCCCTAGCCCTGAACACTGAAGCTTTCTTT NA TRBJ1-1 TRBV19 NA
CASSLEVGGNQPQHF TGTGCCAGCAGCTTAGAGGTTGGAGGGAATCAGCCCCAGCATTTT NA TRBJ1-5 TRBV7-8 NA
CASSEKVVRGRGGYTF TGTGCCAGCAGTGAAAAGGTAGTCAGGGGTCGCGGTGGCTACACCTTC NA TRBJ1-2 TRBV25-1 once
CASSLIGTSGTDTQYF TGCGCCAGCAGCTTGATCGGGACTAGCGGCACAGATACGCAGTATTTT TRBD2 TRBJ2-3 TRBV5-1 once
CASSLDRVIEKLFF TGTGCCAGCAGCTTAGATCGGGTTATCGAAAAACTGTTTTTT NA TRBJ1-4 TRBV7-8 NA
CASSIDGGESRPQHF TGTGCCAGTAGTATAGATGGCGGCGAATCAAGGCCCCAGCATTTT NA TRBJ1-5 TRBV19 NA
CASSTGQGTTQYF TGTGCCAGTAGTACGGGACAGGGTACAACGCAGTATTTT TRBD1 TRBJ2-3 TRBV19 NA
CASSFGTDTQYF TGTGCCAGCAGCTTCGGCACAGATACGCAGTATTTT NA TRBJ2-3 TRBV7-6 NA
CASTPAVAGIYGGYTF TGTGCCAGCACCCCGGCAGTAGCCGGCATTTATGGTGGCTACACCTTC NA TRBJ1-2 TRBV5-6 NA
CASSLEHTRVAVGNEQFF TGTGCCAGCAGCTTAGAACACACAAGGGTAGCGGTGGGGAATGAGCAGTTCTTC NA TRBJ2-1 TRBV7-6 NA
CASLQGSYGYTF TGTGCCAGCTTACAGGGAAGCTATGGCTACACCTTC NA TRBJ1-2 TRBV5-6 NA
CAWSDYGLAYGYTF TGTGCCTGGAGTGATTACGGGTTGGCCTATGGCTACACCTTC NA TRBJ1-2 TRBV30 NA
CASMEQGDPEAFF TGTGCCAGCATGGAACAGGGGGACCCTGAAGCTTTCTTT TRBD1 TRBJ1-1 TRBV28 NA